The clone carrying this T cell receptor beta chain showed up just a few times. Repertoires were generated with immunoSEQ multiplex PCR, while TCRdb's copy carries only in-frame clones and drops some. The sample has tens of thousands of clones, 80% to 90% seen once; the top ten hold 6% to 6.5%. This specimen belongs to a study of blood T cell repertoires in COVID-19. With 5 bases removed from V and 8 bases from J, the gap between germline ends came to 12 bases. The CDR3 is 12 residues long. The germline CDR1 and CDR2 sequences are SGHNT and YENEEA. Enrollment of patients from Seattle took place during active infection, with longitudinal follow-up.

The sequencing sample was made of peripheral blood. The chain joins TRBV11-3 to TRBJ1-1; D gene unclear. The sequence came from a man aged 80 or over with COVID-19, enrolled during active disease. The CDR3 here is CASSDLEGEAFF. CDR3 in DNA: TGTGCCAGCAGCGACCTGGAGGGCGAAGCTTTCTTT.